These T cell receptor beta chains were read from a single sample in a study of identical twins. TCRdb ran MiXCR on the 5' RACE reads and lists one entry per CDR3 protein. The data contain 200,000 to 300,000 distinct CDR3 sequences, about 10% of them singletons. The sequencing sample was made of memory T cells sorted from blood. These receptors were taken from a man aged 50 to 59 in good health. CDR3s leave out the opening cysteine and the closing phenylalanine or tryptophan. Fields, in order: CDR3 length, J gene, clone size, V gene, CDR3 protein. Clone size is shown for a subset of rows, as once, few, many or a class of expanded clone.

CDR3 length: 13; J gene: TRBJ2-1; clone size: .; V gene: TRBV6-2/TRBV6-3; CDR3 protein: ASSRRTGVYNEQF
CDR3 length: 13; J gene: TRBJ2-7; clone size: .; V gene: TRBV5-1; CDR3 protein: ASSAGLAGSDEQY
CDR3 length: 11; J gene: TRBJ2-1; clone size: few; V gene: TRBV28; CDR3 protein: ASSLWPVGEQF
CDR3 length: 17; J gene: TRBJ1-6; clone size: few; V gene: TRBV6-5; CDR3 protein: ASSSHELRGQGDNSPLH
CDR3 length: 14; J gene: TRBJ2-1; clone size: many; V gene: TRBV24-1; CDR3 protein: ATSDTGTGAGNEQF
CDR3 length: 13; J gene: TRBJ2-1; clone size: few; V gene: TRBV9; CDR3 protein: ASGAGTGQYNEQF
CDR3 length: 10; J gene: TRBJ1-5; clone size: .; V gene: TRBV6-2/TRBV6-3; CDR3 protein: ASSYWSQPQH
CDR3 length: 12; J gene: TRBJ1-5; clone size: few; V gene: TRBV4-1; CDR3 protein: ASSPLLGNQPQH
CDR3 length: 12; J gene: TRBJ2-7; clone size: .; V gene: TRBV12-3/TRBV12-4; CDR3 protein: ASSQQDWLYEQY
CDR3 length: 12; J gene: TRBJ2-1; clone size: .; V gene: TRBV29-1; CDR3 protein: SVSPSPPYNEQF
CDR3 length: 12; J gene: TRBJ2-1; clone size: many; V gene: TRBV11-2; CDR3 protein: ASSLDLGAREQF
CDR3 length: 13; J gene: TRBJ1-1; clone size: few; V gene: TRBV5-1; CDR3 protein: ASSPMGTGNTEAF
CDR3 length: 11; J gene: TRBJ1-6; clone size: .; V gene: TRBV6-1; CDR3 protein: ASSERGYSPLH
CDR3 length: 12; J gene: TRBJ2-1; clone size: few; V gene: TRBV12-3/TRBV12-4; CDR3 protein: ASSLSGNYNEQF
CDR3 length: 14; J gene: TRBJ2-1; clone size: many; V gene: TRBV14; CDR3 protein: ASSQDNLARVNEQF
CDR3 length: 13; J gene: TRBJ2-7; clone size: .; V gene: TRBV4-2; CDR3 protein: ASSPSPQTAYEQY
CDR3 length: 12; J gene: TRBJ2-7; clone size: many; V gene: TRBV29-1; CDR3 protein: SVGWSSGPYEQY
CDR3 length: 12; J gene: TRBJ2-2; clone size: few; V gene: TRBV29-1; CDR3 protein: SAGLAGGTGELF
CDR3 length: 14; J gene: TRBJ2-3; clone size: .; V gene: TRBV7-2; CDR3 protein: ASSLGPPLSTDTQY
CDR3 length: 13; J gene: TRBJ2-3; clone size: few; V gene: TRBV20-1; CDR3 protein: SAFRRTGSTDTQY
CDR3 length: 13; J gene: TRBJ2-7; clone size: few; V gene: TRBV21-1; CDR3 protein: AFPGGANGSCEQY
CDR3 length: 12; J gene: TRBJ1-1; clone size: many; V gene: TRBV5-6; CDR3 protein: ASSLGQYVPEAF
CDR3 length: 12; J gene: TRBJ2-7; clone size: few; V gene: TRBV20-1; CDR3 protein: SARRSGSSYEQY